Sequencing of this T cell receptor beta chain was carried out in a study of T cells in Graves' hyperthyroidism and ophthalmopathy. In germline, CDR1 is SQVTM, CDR2 ANQGSEA. Trimming removed 8 bases at V and 1 base at J, with 17 bases between. There are 15 residues in the CDR3. This clonotype was observed once. Using RNA transcripts as the source, TCR beta CDR3 regions were amplified. A first-round RT-PCR of the TCR CDR3 used the HTBI primer set. TCRdb recomputed calls from the multiplex PCR reads with MiXCR, one row per CDR3 protein. Seen here are 600,000 or so distinct CDR3 sequences, around 46% observed once, and the top ten hold about 8.2%.

The sequence was collected from a woman aged 18 to 35 with Graves' hyperthyroidism. The sequencing input was peripheral blood or thyroid tissue (not recorded which). The V gene is TRBV29-1, the J gene TRBJ2-2; D might be TRBD1 or TRBD2, each matching 6 bases. This CDR3 is CSLFPRGENTGELFF. The CDR3 nucleotides read TGCAGCCTCTTCCCTAGGGGGGAGAACACCGGGGAGCTGTTTTTT.